The sequence of this TCR beta chain was determined in a study of beta chain features in type 1 diabetes. Study conclusions and caveats: The naive, central memory and Treg TCRB repertoires looked more alike in patients than they did in healthy donors. Whether HLA type influences TCRB rearrangement remained unresolved here. There was a moderate but significant shortening of TCRB CDR3s in all four CD4+ subsets of Type 1 diabetes patients.

V lost 3 bases, J lost 6 bases, and 15 bases lay in between. CDR3 length: 13 residues. Germline V gene sequence: CDR1 SQVTM, CDR2 ANQGSEA. The whole isolated RNA underwent reverse transcription, so sequencing captured expressed TCRB transcripts. Naive, central memory and regulatory T cell samples averaged roughly 3.7 million immunoSEQ reads each. The protocol was immunoSEQ multiplex PCR, while the TCRdb copy is restricted to in-frame clones and leaves out a portion. Among 400,000 to 450,000 clones listed, about 15% were seen once. As to this clone: What it recognizes is unknown.

This chain connects TRBV29-1 to TRBJ2-7; no reliable D call. Material: naive CD4+ T cells from blood. The sequence was obtained from a young man in good health. The CDR3: CSVDRVAGGEQYF. The CDR3 coding sequence is TGCAGCGTTGATCGTGTAGCAGGCGGCGAGCAGTACTTC.